Following are 27 T cell receptor beta chains from one sample sequenced in a study of Ad26.COV2.S vaccination and SARS-CoV-2 variants. Treatment described: about 20 received Ad26.COV2.S at low or high dose, single or two shots; roughly five received placebo; per-sample allocation not given. Material that was analyzed had been drawn on day 63 after the first vaccine or placebo injection. Clones were sequenced by immunoSEQ multiplex PCR, and TCRdb holds only the in-frame ones, with some missing. The repertoire has hundreds of thousands of clones, roughly 87% of them found once; the top ten carry more than 3%. This specimen consisted of peripheral blood, obtained in a trial of Ad26.COV2.S vaccine versus placebo. These receptors all come from a person aged 18-60 years who received the Ad26.COV2.S COVID-19 vaccine or a placebo.

The chain recombines TRBV29-1 with TRBJ1-2; D call uncertain. Trimming cost V 4 bases and J 5 bases, with 23 bases left between them. CDR1 is SQVTM and CDR2 is ANQGSEA in the germline V gene. The CDR3 is 16 residues long. CDR3 protein: CSVVSGNSVGLYGYTF. The CDR3 DNA reads TGCAGCGTTGTGTCGGGGAACAGCGTCGGTCTATATGGCTACACCTTC.

The chain uses TRBV4-3 and TRBJ1-3; D is undetermined. The V gene lost 0 bases and the J gene lost 0 bases, with 9 bases spanning the gap. Germline V gives CDR1 LGHNA, CDR2 YSLEER. CDR3 length: 16 amino acids. The CDR3 region has the DNA TGCGCCAGCAGCCAAGACAGCTACTACTCTGGAAACACCATATATTTT. This sequence encodes CASSQDSYYSGNTIYF.

This clone has just one count. The J gene is TRBJ1-2, the V gene TRBV5-4; D unresolved. This CDR3 has 13 residues. From germline, CDR1 is SGHNT and CDR2 YYREEE (reference sequence). Trimming pared 2 bases from V and 5 bases from J, leaving 10 bases between. The DNA of the CDR3 is TGTGCCAGCAGCTTTTCCGGGCTTTATGGCTACACCTTC. Its protein product is CASSFSGLYGYTF.

This rearrangement joins TRBV11-2 to TRBJ1-1, with D hard to call. CDR3 length equals 11 residues. V lost 8 bases, J lost 3 bases, and 7 bases lay in between. Per germline, CDR1 SGHAT and CDR2 FQNNGV. This chain's CDR3 is CASRGYTEAFF. The CDR3 region has the DNA TGTGCCAGCCGGGGATACACTGAAGCTTTCTTT.

V is TRBV7-2 and J is TRBJ1-1, with D perhaps TRBD1 (6 bases). The ends were cut back, 2 bases at V and 10 bases at J, with 11 bases in the middle. The V gene's germline CDR1 is SGHTA and CDR2 FQGNSA. The CDR3 totals 12 residues. CDR3: CASSLIGGGAFF. The DNA for the CDR3 is TGTGCCAGCAGCTTAATAGGGGGGGGAGCTTTCTTT.

This chain joins TRBV28 and TRBJ1-1; D is uncertain. The CDR3 has 17 residues. The ends were cut back, 6 bases at V and 1 base at J, with 21 bases in the middle. From germline, CDR1 is MDHEN and CDR2 SYDVKM. CDR3 in amino acids: CASSLLVPVPGNTEAFF. For the CDR3, the DNA is TGTGCCAGCAGCCTCCTTGTGCCGGTCCCAGGGAACACTGAAGCTTTCTTT.

The chain combines TRBV24-1 with TRBJ2-3; 8 bases match TRBD1. CDR1 and CDR2 (germline): KGHDR, SFDVKD. With 7 bases clipped from V and 4 bases from J, the junction kept 0 bases outside the gene matches. This CDR3 is 12 amino acids long. The chain's CDR3 is CATRDRADTQYF. The CDR3 DNA reads as TGTGCCACCAGGGACAGGGCAGATACGCAGTATTTT.

This sequence joins TRBV5-4 and TRBJ1-1, with TRBD1 as a possible D gene (5 bases). V lost 0 bases and J lost 0, with 9 bases in between. The length of the CDR3 is 15 residues. In germline, CDR1 is SGHNT, CDR2 YYREEE (reference sequence). The CDR3 loop is CASSLVGAMNTEAFF. The CDR3 DNA is TGTGCCAGCAGCTTGGTTGGGGCGATGAACACTGAAGCTTTCTTT.

The chain couples TRBV6-5 to TRBJ2-7; perhaps D is TRBD1 or TRBD2 (6 bases each). Trimming removed 1 base from V and 7 bases from J, with 17 bases in between. The CDR3 contains 15 residues. From germline, CDR1 is MNHEY and CDR2 SVGAGI. CDR3 sequence (DNA): TGTGCCAGCAGTTACTTGCCGGGGGCTGTTGATGAGCAGTACTTC. It specifies CASSYLPGAVDEQYF.

This chain uses TRBV7-2 with TRBJ2-1, with 10 bases aligning to TRBD2. Germline-derived CDR1 and CDR2 are SGHTA and FQGNSA. This CDR3 contains 14 residues. J was trimmed by 4 bases and V by 8 bases; bases with no gene match: 5. CDR3 amino acids: CASSLAGEYNEQFF. In DNA, the CDR3 is TGTGCCAGCTCTCTAGCGGGGGAGTACAATGAGCAGTTCTTC.

The V gene is TRBV2, the J gene TRBJ2-3; weak D call: TRBD2 (5 bases). CDR1 and CDR2 (germline): SNHLY, FYNNEI. V gave up 1 base and J gave up 0 bases, with 11 bases separating them. This CDR3 is 16 amino acids long. This CDR3 reads CASSEEDSSSTDTQYF. The DNA for the CDR3 is TGTGCCAGCAGTGAAGAGGACTCCAGTAGCACAGATACGCAGTATTTT. Drawing the rest from reference TRBV2 and TRBJ2-3, the complete variable domain is EPEVTQTPSHQVTQMGQEVILRCVPISNHLYFYWYRQILGQKVEFLVSFYNNEISEKSEIFDDQFSVERPDGSNFTLKIRSTKLEDSAMYFCASSEEDSSSTDTQYFGPGTRLTVL.

The chain combines TRBV11-2 with TRBJ2-7; D not certain. Trimming shortened V by 0 bases and J by 6 bases, and 6 bases separated the two germline ends. The V gene's germline CDR1 is SGHAT and CDR2 FQNNGV. The CDR3 runs 12 residues. The CDR3 loop reads CASSLDGFEQYF. The CDR3 DNA sequence: TGTGCCAGCAGCTTAGATGGGTTCGAGCAGTACTTC.

The chain carries TRBV7-6 and TRBJ2-5, with TRBD2 matching 8 bases. CDR1 SGHVS and CDR2 FNYEAQ come from the germline V gene. The V gene end was trimmed by 5 bases and the J gene end by 5 bases; junction bases not matched to a gene: 13. The CDR3 extends over 16 amino acids. The chain's CDR3 is CASSPRSGGWGETQYF. In DNA, the CDR3 is TGTGCCAGCAGCCCTCGGAGCGGGGGATGGGGGGAGACCCAGTACTTC.

The chain uses TRBV7-2 and TRBJ2-3; 7 positions agree with TRBD2. The CDR3 contains 16 residues. The V and J ends lost 5 bases and 2 bases, in that order; junction bases with no gene match: 10. Germline V lookup: CDR1 SGHTA, CDR2 FQGNSA. For the CDR3, the DNA is TGTGCCAGCAGCGATTCTCGACTAGCCCCCACAGATACGCAGTATTTT. Translation gives CASSDSRLAPTDTQYF.

V gene TRBV25-1 combines with J gene TRBJ2-3; D unclear. Per germline, CDR1 MGHDK and CDR2 SYGVNS. The V gene lost 3 bases and the J gene lost 3 bases, with 7 bases spanning the gap. The CDR3 runs 13 residues. The CDR3 sequence is CASSEHPTDTQYF. CDR3 coding DNA: TGTGCCAGCAGTGAGCACCCGACAGATACGCAGTATTTT. Full variable domain (rest looked up from reference TRBV25-1 and TRBJ2-3): EADIYQTPRYLVIGTGKKITLECSQTMGHDKMYWYQQDPGMELHLIHYSYGVNSTEKGDLSSESTVSRIRTEHFPLTLESARPSHTSQYLCASSEHPTDTQYFGPGTRLTVL.

The chain is built from TRBV6-2 or TRBV6-3 and TRBJ1-5; D is possibly TRBD1 (5 bases). Germline CDR1 is MNHEY and CDR2 is SVGEGT. The CDR3 is 14 amino acids. The V end was cut by 4 bases, the J end by 0 bases, with 7 bases between. CDR3 sequence (DNA): TGTGCCAGCAGTTTGACAGTTAGCAATCAGCCCCAGCATTTT. It specifies CASSLTVSNQPQHF.

The CDR3 region is CASSQESGSQETQYF. The CDR3, as DNA: TGCGCCAGCAGCCAAGAAAGTGGCAGCCAAGAGACCCAGTACTTC. V gene TRBV4-3 combines with J gene TRBJ2-5; no clear D gene. CDR1 is LGHNA, CDR2 YSLEER, per germline. The CDR3 contains 15 residues. V lost 0 bases, J lost 1 base, and 9 bases lay in between.

The chain carries TRBV4-1 and TRBJ1-1; TRBD1 matches at 9 bases. Germline CDR1 MGHRA, CDR2 YSYEKL. V was clipped by 3 bases and J by 9 bases; unmatched bases: 8. This CDR3 spans 14 amino acids. The CDR3 DNA follows: TGCGCCAGCAGCCAGGCATCCGGGACAGGGAAAGCTTTCTTT. It translates to CASSQASGTGKAFF.

The chain employs TRBV6-6 and TRBJ2-7; D gene ambiguous. The germline V and J ends were trimmed by 0 bases and 5 bases, with 8 bases remaining between them. The CDR3 runs to 13 residues. Germline CDR1 reads MNHNY; CDR2 reads SVGAGI (reference sequence). The CDR3 DNA sequence: TGTGCCAGCAGTTACTCGCCAAAAAACGAGCAGTACTTC. Its translation: CASSYSPKNEQYF.

The chain is built from TRBV2 and TRBJ2-7, with 9 bases fitting TRBD1. Looked up from germline, CDR1 is SNHLY and CDR2 is FYNNEI. Losses at the gene ends were 6 bases for V and 4 bases for J; bases not matched to a gene: 7. The CDR3 sequence is 14 residues long. The CDR3 nucleotides are TGTGCCAGCAGGACGGACAGGGGAAGGTACGAGCAGTACTTC. Amino acid sequence: CASRTDRGRYEQYF.

This clone was recorded a few times. The V and J genes are TRBV2 and TRBJ1-2; D not resolved. Germline-derived CDR1 and CDR2 are SNHLY and FYNNEI. Deletions cut 2 bases from V and 0 bases from J, with 7 bases between. The CDR3 extends over 14 amino acids. The CDR3 coding sequence is TGTGCCAGCAGTGAACTCCCGGCTAACTATGGCTACACCTTC. Translating gives CASSELPANYGYTF.

The CDR3 reads CASSQRKREQFF. The CDR3 DNA sequence: TGTGCCAGCAGCCAAAGGAAACGCGAGCAGTTCTTC. This chain links TRBV3-1 (or the pseudogene TRBV3-2) with TRBJ2-1; D is unresolved. With 2 bases removed from V and 10 bases from J, the gap between germline ends came to 9 bases. The V gene's germline CDR1 is LGHDT and CDR2 YNNKEL (reference sequence). The CDR3 loop spans 12 amino acids.

The J gene is TRBJ1-1, the V gene TRBV19; D may be TRBD1 (6 bases). Germline V lookup: CDR1 LNHDA, CDR2 SQIVND (reference sequence). V shed 3 bases and J shed 6 bases, with 14 bases lying between them. The CDR3 extends over 14 amino acids. The CDR3 loop reads CASSIGDIGAEAFF. In DNA, the CDR3 is TGTGCCAGTAGTATTGGGGACATTGGGGCTGAAGCTTTCTTT.

This clone was seen just once. V and J are TRBV19 and TRBJ1-6; the match to TRBD1 covers 7 bases. CDR3 length: 14 amino acids. Trimming took 8 bases from V and 7 from J; bases not matched to a gene: 8. Germline CDR1 is LNHDA and CDR2 is SQIVND (reference sequence). CDR3 loop: CASLGTGENSPLHF. In nucleotides, the CDR3 is TGTGCCAGTCTTGGTACAGGGGAGAATTCACCCCTCCACTTT. Together with reference TRBV19 and TRBJ1-6, the CDR3 gives the full variable domain: DGGITQSPKYLFRKEGQNVTLSCEQNLNHDAMYWYRQDPGQGLRLIYYSQIVNDFQKGDIAEGYSVSREKKESFPLTVTSAQKNPTAFYLCASLGTGENSPLHFGNGTRLTVT.

The chain joins TRBV6-1 to TRBJ1-5; D not certain. Germline V lookup: CDR1 MNHNS, CDR2 SASEGT. Trimming stripped 1 base from V and 2 bases from J, with 12 bases between. The CDR3 runs to 16 residues. The DNA for the CDR3 is TGTGCCAGCAGTGAAGGGGTCGGCGGTGGCAATCAGCCCCAGCATTTT. Translated, it gives CASSEGVGGGNQPQHF.

The genes are TRBV4-1 and TRBJ1-4; unclear D gene. This CDR3 contains 15 residues. Germline CDR1 reads MGHRA; CDR2 reads YSYEKL. The V and J ends lost 1 base and 0 bases respectively, with 6 bases between them. CDR3 region: CASSQGAPTNEKLFF. The CDR3, as DNA: TGCGCCAGCAGCCAAGGGGCCCCAACTAATGAAAAACTGTTTTTT.

CDR3 residues: CASSSGWGTEAFF. The CDR3 nucleotides read TGTGCCAGCAGCTCAGGGTGGGGCACTGAAGCTTTCTTT. The chain has TRBV11-2 and TRBJ1-1, with D maybe TRBD1 (5 bases). The germline gives CDR1 SGHAT, CDR2 FQNNGV. The V end lost 4 bases, the J end lost 4 bases, and 10 bases lay between the germline ends. The CDR3 contains 13 residues.